A single sample gave rise to the 30 T cell receptor beta chains below, sequenced in a study of blood T cells in healthy people across ages. A sample-barcoded 5' primer and a J-beta primer mix were used in a second PCR of roughly 6 to 11 cycles. MiXCR was run by TCRdb on the 5' RACE reads, yielding one entry per CDR3 protein. The repertoire holds about 780,000 distinct CDR3 sequences, with approximately 24% as singletons. These sequences were also reported in another study, on T cells of mothers and their children.

Material: blood. All receptors come from a boy younger than 18 in good health.

This clonotype was observed once. The V gene is TRBV5-1, the J gene TRBJ2-1; a weak D match, TRBD2 (7 bases). The germline V gene has CDR1 SGHRS and CDR2 YFSETQ. The length of the CDR3 is 17 residues. V lost 1 base, J lost 0 bases, and 14 bases lay in between. CDR3: CASSLSAGALSYNEQFF. CDR3 nucleotides: TGCGCCAGCAGCTTGTCGGCGGGGGCACTCTCCTACAATGAGCAGTTCTTC.

The genes are TRBV5-5 and TRBJ2-3; D not certain. The CDR3 has 18 amino acids. V was shortened by 1 base and J by 4 bases, with 22 bases between the two germline ends. Germline V gene data show CDR1 as SGHKS and CDR2 as YYEKEE (reference sequence). The CDR3 nucleotides read TGTGCCAGCAGCTTGATGCGTGTGTCTATTGAGGTTCCAGATACGCAGTATTTT. It yields the protein CASSLMRVSIEVPDTQYF.

The chain is built from TRBV7-3 and TRBJ1-1; 8 nucleotides match TRBD1. The CDR3 extends over 14 amino acids. CDR1 is SGHTA, CDR2 FQGTGA, per germline. V trimming: 6 bases; J trimming: 5 bases; junction bases outside the gene matches: 8. CDR3 in DNA: TGTGCCAGCAGACAGGGGGGGCTAAATACTGAAGCTTTCTTT. Its protein product is CASRQGGLNTEAFF.

The gene calls are TRBV5-1 and TRBJ2-5; D is perhaps TRBD1 or TRBD2 (5 bases each). TRBJ2-7 explains the end of the DNA better; the J call may be wrong. This CDR3 spans 16 amino acids. Germline CDR1 and CDR2: SGHRS and YFSETQ. The CDR3 region has the DNA TGCGCCAGCAGCTTGGCCTGGGGAGCCCAGGGCTACGAGCAGTACTTC. Protein product: CASSLAWGAQGYEQYF.

This chain connects TRBV6-5 to TRBJ1-3, with D perhaps matching TRBD1 (6 bases). Germline V gene sequence: CDR1 MNHEY, CDR2 SVGAGI. V was trimmed by 0 bases and J by 0 bases, leaving 9 bases between them. The length of the CDR3 is 16 residues. The CDR3 DNA is TGTGCCAGCAGTTACTCGAGGACAGTCTCTGGAAACACCATATATTTT. As protein: CASSYSRTVSGNTIYF.

The V and J genes are TRBV5-1 and TRBJ2-3; 9 nucleotides align to TRBD2. Trimming removed 4 bases from V and 6 bases from J; junction bases left unmatched: 3. Germline V gene data show CDR1 as SGHRS and CDR2 as YFSETQ. The CDR3 has 13 amino acids. The CDR3 sequence: CASSSGGSDTQYF. The DNA of the CDR3 is TGCGCCAGCAGCAGCGGGGGGTCGGATACGCAGTATTTT.

The chain combines TRBV4-2 with TRBJ2-5; D possibly matches TRBD1 or TRBD2 (6 bases each). The CDR3 is 16 residues long. Trimming removed 4 bases at V and 4 bases at J, with 19 bases between. Germline values: CDR1 LGHNA, CDR2 YNFKEQ. The DNA for the CDR3 is TGTGCCAGCAGCCCATTAGAGGGGGGCCGTTCAGAGACCCAGTACTTC. Translating gives CASSPLEGGRSETQYF.

This clonotype appeared a single time. The gene calls are TRBV6-1 and TRBJ1-3; D gene uncertain. The CDR3 totals 14 residues. Trimming removed 6 bases from V and 2 bases from J, with 11 bases in between. Germline CDR1 MNHNS, CDR2 SASEGT. In DNA, the CDR3 is TGTGCCAGCAGGTCGACGAGAACTGGAAACACCATATATTTT. Its translation: CASRSTRTGNTIYF.

This chain joins TRBV29-1 and TRBJ2-7; 11 bases are shared with TRBD2. V shed 7 bases, J shed 5 bases, and the junction held 4 bases outside the gene matches. CDR1 is SQVTM and CDR2 is ANQGSEA in the germline V gene. The CDR3 covers 12 residues. CDR3 bases: TGCAGCGCGGGACTAGCGGTCGACGAGCAGTACTTC. Translating gives CSAGLAVDEQYF.

The chain joins TRBV4-1 to TRBJ2-5; 7 bases are shared with TRBD1. Per germline, CDR1 MGHRA and CDR2 YSYEKL. Unmatched junction bases numbered 10, after V lost 4 bases and J lost 2 bases. CDR3 length: 16 amino acids. Written as DNA, the CDR3 is TGCGCCAGCAGCCGACAGGGTGAAGCGGAACAAGAGACCCAGTACTTC. Translation gives CASSRQGEAEQETQYF.

In DNA, the CDR3 is TGTGCCAGCAGTCCCGCCAGCGGGGCGATAGATACGCAGTATTTT. Protein: CASSPASGAIDTQYF. The chain carries TRBV6-5 and TRBJ2-3; 7 bases line up with TRBD2. The ends lost 5 bases at V and 5 bases at J; junction bases unmatched: 10. CDR3 length: 15 residues. Germline CDR1 MNHEY, CDR2 SVGAGI.

The V gene is TRBV28, the J gene TRBJ2-2; maybe TRBD2 (6 bases). There are 15 residues in the CDR3. The germline V gene encodes CDR1 MDHEN and CDR2 SYDVKM. Trimming removed 5 bases at V and 3 bases at J, with 13 bases between. DNA for the CDR3: TGTGCCAGCAGTCCCGGGGGATTGGACACCGGGGAGCTGTTTTTT. Translated: CASSPGGLDTGELFF.

J is TRBJ2-5 and V is TRBV4-1; D is unresolved. The V end was cut by 4 bases, the J end by 2 bases, with 11 bases between. There are 14 residues in the CDR3. Germline CDR1 MGHRA, CDR2 YSYEKL. CDR3 sequence: CASSREMAQETQYF. The CDR3 DNA reads as TGCGCCAGCAGCCGGGAAATGGCACAAGAGACCCAGTACTTC.

This chain uses TRBV6-1 with TRBJ2-5; 10 positions match TRBD1. The germline gives CDR1 MNHNS, CDR2 SASEGT. Unmatched junction bases numbered 11, after V lost 6 bases and J lost 4 bases. The CDR3 is 16 amino acids. CDR3 protein: CASSGETGGFRETQYF. The CDR3 coding sequence is TGTGCCAGCAGCGGGGAGACAGGGGGCTTTAGAGAGACCCAGTACTTC.

This rearrangement joins TRBV2 to TRBJ2-1; 7 bases line up with TRBD1. With the DNA end fitting TRBJ2-7 better, the J assignment may be wrong. CDR1 SNHLY and CDR2 FYNNEI come from the germline V gene. The CDR3 extends over 15 amino acids. The CDR3 nucleotides are TGTGCCAGCAGTCGGACAGGATCTACATCCTACGAGCAGTACTTC. Its translation is CASSRTGSTSYEQYF.

The CDR3 region has the DNA TGTGCCAGCAGTGAAGACGCGTCACTGTTTTTT. Its translation is CASSEDASLFF. The chain employs TRBV25-1 and TRBJ1-4, with no clear D. Trimming stripped 2 bases from V and 13 bases from J, with 8 bases between. The CDR3 sequence is 11 residues long. Germline CDR1 and CDR2: MGHDK and SYGVNS.

The chain uses TRBV28 and TRBJ1-2; no definite D call. This CDR3 is built from 14 residues. The V gene's germline CDR1 is MDHEN and CDR2 SYDVKM. Trimming took 7 bases from V and 4 from J, leaving 16 bases between them. The CDR3 DNA sequence: TGTGCCAGCACCCATTCTACGGCGGGCTATGGCTACACCTTC. Amino acids: CASTHSTAGYGYTF.

The chain employs TRBV6-5 and TRBJ2-7; unclear D gene. The length of the CDR3 is 16 residues. Trimming shortened V by 6 bases and J by 4 bases, and 22 bases separated the two germline ends. Germline CDR1 and CDR2: MNHEY and SVGAGI. CDR3 in amino acids: CASSPTGGEHGYEQYF. The CDR3 DNA reads TGTGCCAGCAGCCCAACCGGTGGAGAACACGGGTACGAGCAGTACTTC.

This clonotype showed up just a few times. The V call is TRBV7-9, the J call TRBJ2-7; TRBD1 matches 9 bases. The CDR3 contains 14 residues. Losses at the gene ends were 5 bases for V and 5 bases for J; bases not matched to a gene: 7. Per germline, CDR1 SEHNR and CDR2 FQNEAQ (reference sequence). The CDR3 here is CASSKIGTGNEQYF. The DNA of the CDR3 is TGTGCCAGCAGCAAGATCGGGACAGGGAACGAGCAGTACTTC.

This chain connects TRBV27 to TRBJ2-7, with D possibly TRBD1 on 5 matching bases. The CDR3 is 13 amino acids. Germline V gene sequence: CDR1 MNHEY, CDR2 SMNVEV (reference sequence). V was shortened by 6 bases and J by 4 bases, with 13 bases between the two germline ends. CDR3 coding DNA: TGTGCCAGCAGCTCGCCAGGGATGTACGAGCAGTACTTC. Amino acid sequence: CASSSPGMYEQYF.

This clonotype was detected a few times. The rearrangement links TRBV5-1 to TRBJ1-1, with D possibly matching TRBD1 (5 bases). The V gene's germline CDR1 is SGHRS and CDR2 YFSETQ. This CDR3 is 15 amino acids long. Trimming cost V 0 bases and J 3 bases, with 12 bases left between them. The CDR3 here is CASSLEEGGDTEAFF. The CDR3 DNA sequence: TGCGCCAGCAGCTTGGAGGAAGGAGGGGACACTGAAGCTTTCTTT.

A few counts support this clonotype. The chain combines TRBV5-1 with TRBJ1-4, with 9 bases fitting TRBD1. Trimming removed 4 bases from V and 7 bases from J; junction bases left unmatched: 11. This CDR3 comprises 16 residues. Germline V gene sequence: CDR1 SGHRS, CDR2 YFSETQ. The CDR3 DNA is TGCGCCAGCAGCGCGTCCGGGACAGGGACAGGTGAAAAACTGTTTTTT. Protein sequence: CASSASGTGTGEKLFF. Full variable domain (rest looked up from reference TRBV5-1 and TRBJ1-4): KAGVTQTPRYLIKTRGQQVTLSCSPISGHRSVSWYQQTPGQGLQFLFEYFSETQRNKGNFPGRFSGRQFSNSRSEMNVSTLELGDSALYLCASSASGTGTGEKLFFGSGTQLSVL.

This chain connects TRBV10-3 to TRBJ1-3; no clear D gene. The ends were cut back, 8 bases at V and 9 bases at J, with 26 bases in the middle. CDR1 ENHRY and CDR2 SYGVKD come from the germline V gene. This CDR3 has 16 amino acids. CDR3 sequence (DNA): TGTGCCATCCGGGCAGAGAGAGCCCACGCGTGGGGCACCATATATTTT. Its protein is CAIRAERAHAWGTIYF.

The genes are TRBV6-5 and TRBJ2-1, with TRBD2 identical over 15 bases. CDR1 is MNHEY and CDR2 is SVGAGI in the germline V gene. Trimming took 4 bases from V and 6 from J; bases not matched to a gene: 7. The CDR3 spans 17 residues. The CDR3 sequence is CASSWTGTSGGLNEQFF. CDR3 coding DNA: TGTGCCAGCAGTTGGACCGGGACTAGCGGGGGGCTCAATGAGCAGTTCTTC.

A few counts support this clonotype. V is TRBV7-6 and J is TRBJ2-7, with a tentative D call TRBD2 (6 bases). CDR1 and CDR2 from the germline V gene are SGHVS and FNYEAQ. The CDR3 contains 12 residues. Trimming took off 1 base at V and 6 bases at J, with 7 bases between the two ends. The DNA for the CDR3 is TGTGCCAGCAGCTTAGGGAGGGCCGAGCAGTACTTC. Translating gives CASSLGRAEQYF.

The chain is built from TRBV12-3 or TRBV12-4 and TRBJ2-7; 9 bases line up with TRBD1. The CDR3 has 13 residues. V was pared by 8 bases and J by 7 bases, with 9 bases of the junction left unmatched. This CDR3 is CASGDRVAREQYF. The CDR3 coding sequence is TGTGCCAGCGGGGACAGGGTTGCCAGGGAGCAGTACTTC.

This clonotype was recorded many times. V and J are TRBV14 and TRBJ1-1; D remains ambiguous. Trimming took off 1 base at V and 7 bases at J, with 4 bases between the two ends. The CDR3 has 11 amino acids. Germline V gene sequence: CDR1 SGHDN, CDR2 FVKESK. CDR3 amino acids: CASSQGGEAFF. CDR3 DNA: TGTGCCAGCAGCCAAGGGGGTGAAGCTTTCTTT.

In this sample, this clonotype turned up a few times. The J gene is TRBJ1-2, the V gene TRBV25-1; D ambiguous. Trimming cost V 1 base and J 8 bases, with 14 bases left between them. CDR3 length equals 14 residues. Germline-derived CDR1 and CDR2 are MGHDK and SYGVNS. This chain's CDR3 is CASSELREGRGYTF. The CDR3 bases are TGTGCCAGCAGTGAATTAAGGGAAGGGCGCGGCTACACCTTC.

The sample holds a few counts of this clonotype. This could be a read error, since a much larger clone is one nucleotide away. This chain uses TRBV6-1 with TRBJ2-2; weak D call: TRBD2 (6 bases). This CDR3 is built from 16 residues. CDR1 is MNHNS, CDR2 SASEGT, per germline. CDR3 sequence (DNA): TGTGCCAGCAGCTCGGGACGCGGATCGGGTACCGGGGGGCTGTTTTTT. Its protein is CASSSGRGSGTGGLFF.

The chain couples TRBV24-1 to TRBJ2-1, with a tentative D call TRBD2 (5 bases). The ends were cut back, 5 bases at V and 9 bases at J, with 10 bases in the middle. The CDR3 extends over 12 amino acids. Germline V gene sequence: CDR1 KGHDR, CDR2 SFDVKD. For the CDR3, the DNA is TGTGCCACCAGTGCCTCAAGCGGTGAGCAGTTCTTC. As protein: CATSASSGEQFF.